These 26 T cell receptor beta chains were sequenced from one sample in a study of blood T cells in healthy people across ages. Primers used in a second PCR of roughly 7 to 12 cycles were a sample-barcoded 5' primer and a J-beta primer mix. Using its own MiXCR run on the 5' RACE reads, TCRdb lists one record per CDR3 protein. The profile covers about 1.8 million distinct CDR3 sequences, with less than 50% appearing a single time and 2% to 2.5% taken by the ten largest. The sequenced material came from blood. The receptors shown here come from a woman aged 40 to 50 in good health.

The V call is TRBV29-1, the J call TRBJ2-1; 10 bases map to TRBD2. The CDR3 is 15 residues long. CDR1 and CDR2 (germline): SQVTM, ANQGSEA. Trimming took 2 bases from V and 12 from J; bases not matched to a gene: 13. CDR3 amino acids: CSVESGLARPKGQFF. In nucleotides, the CDR3 is TGCAGCGTTGAATCGGGACTAGCGAGGCCGAAGGGGCAGTTCTTC.

Many counts were recorded for this clonotype. V and J are TRBV7-2 and TRBJ2-5; no clear D gene. Deletions cut 4 bases from V and 5 bases from J, with 11 bases between. From germline, CDR1 is SGHTA and CDR2 FQGNSA. The CDR3 consists of 13 residues. CDR3 loop: CASSSQARETQYF. The CDR3 DNA follows: TGTGCCAGCAGCTCGCAGGCACGGGAGACCCAGTACTTC.

The J gene is TRBJ2-1, the V gene TRBV20-1, with D possibly TRBD2 on 6 matching bases. Trimming cost V 1 base and J 3 bases, with 13 bases left between them. This CDR3 contains 15 residues. CDR1 and CDR2 (germline): DFQATT, SNEGSKA (reference sequence). In nucleotides, the CDR3 is TGCAGTGCTAGAGTATGGCGAGCGGGCTACAATGAGCAGTTCTTC. It is translated as CSARVWRAGYNEQFF.

V is TRBV28 and J is TRBJ2-6, with TRBD1 identical over 8 bases. Germline-derived CDR1 and CDR2 are MDHEN and SYDVKM. The V and J ends lost 7 bases and 0 bases, in that order; junction bases with no gene match: 8. The CDR3 has 17 residues. Here the CDR3 reads CASTGGQAISGANVLTF. In nucleotides, the CDR3 is TGTGCCAGCACTGGGGGACAGGCAATCTCTGGGGCCAACGTCCTGACTTTC.

The chain uses TRBV5-1 and TRBJ2-3; 7 positions match TRBD2. With V trimmed by 5 bases and J by 4 bases, 19 bases remained unmatched. CDR3 length equals 18 residues. The germline gives CDR1 SGHRS, CDR2 YFSETQ. The CDR3 sequence is CASSSTRLSSGGADTQYF. The CDR3 nucleotides are TGCGCCAGCAGTTCCACCCGACTATCTAGCGGTGGGGCAGATACGCAGTATTTT.

V is TRBV9 and J is TRBJ2-6, with TRBD1 as a possible D gene (6 bases). This CDR3 is 17 amino acids long. Germline CDR1 is SGDLS and CDR2 is YYNGEE. Trimming shortened V by 1 base and J by 0 bases, and 11 bases separated the two germline ends. The CDR3 DNA follows: TGTGCCAGCAGCGTAAACAGGGTCAGCTCTGGGGCCAACGTCCTGACTTTC. Translation: CASSVNRVSSGANVLTF.

The gene calls are TRBV5-1 and TRBJ2-5; 12 bases are shared with TRBD2. CDR1 and CDR2 from the germline V gene are SGHRS and YFSETQ. V lost 4 bases to trimming and J lost 11 bases; unmatched junction nucleotides: 15. This CDR3 contains 16 residues. The CDR3 loop is CASSPLAGGGDNEQYF. In DNA, the CDR3 is TGCGCCAGCAGCCCACTAGCGGGGGGAGGGGACAATGAGCAGTACTTC.

This clonotype was seen only once. The DNA of the CDR3 is TGTGCCAGCAGCGATGGGGACAGGGGCTATGGCTACACCTTC. Its translation: CASSDGDRGYGYTF. The chain is built from TRBV7-9 and TRBJ1-2; the match to TRBD1 covers 10 bases. Germline V gives CDR1 SEHNR, CDR2 FQNEAQ (reference sequence). CDR3 size: 14 residues. The junction had 4 bases not matched to a gene; V was cut back by 5 bases and J by 4 bases.

This clonotype came up a few times. The chain combines TRBV12-3 or TRBV12-4 with TRBJ1-2, with D possibly TRBD1 on 5 matching bases. The CDR3 has 15 amino acids. V lost 5 bases, J lost 4 bases, and 17 bases lay in between. The chain's CDR3 is CASSTSGTAPYGYTF. Written as DNA, the CDR3 is TGTGCCAGCAGTACCTCCGGGACCGCTCCCTATGGCTACACCTTC.

This clonotype showed up just a few times. The chain links TRBV4-2 to TRBJ2-5; the D gene could be TRBD1 or TRBD2 (6 bases each). V was pared by 4 bases and J by 11 bases, with 23 bases between. This CDR3 region has 15 residues. Germline CDR1 LGHNA, CDR2 YNFKEQ. The CDR3 sequence is CASSPRQAKPGGQYF. The CDR3 nucleotides read TGTGCCAGCAGCCCTCGACAGGCGAAACCTGGGGGGCAGTACTTC.

This chain connects TRBV6-2 or TRBV6-3 to TRBJ2-7, with a tentative D call TRBD1 (5 bases). The germline V gene encodes CDR1 MNHEY and CDR2 SVGEGT. The CDR3 consists of 17 residues. V lost 6 bases to trimming and J lost 6 bases, with 27 bases between them. CDR3 in DNA: TGTGCCAGCAGGTTCCAGGCCAACACCGTGGGGCCTGGCGAGCAGTACTTC. This codes for CASRFQANTVGPGEQYF.

The chain recombines TRBV29-1 with TRBJ2-3, with a tentative D call TRBD1 (5 bases). The CDR3 length is 14 residues. Per the germline V gene, CDR1 is SQVTM and CDR2 is ANQGSEA. V was trimmed by 8 bases and J by 3 bases, leaving 18 bases between them. CDR3 sequence reads: CSTNHQGRTDTQYF. In DNA, the CDR3 is TGCAGCACCAATCACCAGGGTCGTACAGATACGCAGTATTTT.

The J gene is TRBJ1-5, the V gene TRBV7-2; TRBD1 aligns across 7 bases. There are 14 residues in the CDR3. Germline values: CDR1 SGHTA, CDR2 FQGNSA. V was clipped by 4 bases and J by 5 bases; unmatched bases: 5. CDR3 nucleotides: TGTGCCAGCAGCTCGGGACAGATCTATCAGCCCCAGCATTTT. Translating gives CASSSGQIYQPQHF.

The V call is TRBV6-5, the J call TRBJ2-4; TRBD2 aligns across 7 bases. The J call may be mistaken, given a closer DNA end match to TRBJ2-5. Germline lookup yields CDR1 MNHEY and CDR2 SVGAGI. The CDR3 totals 15 residues. The CDR3 nucleotides read TGTGCCAGCAGTTATAAGGGAGGGGCGCGGGAGACCCAGTACTTC. Translating it yields CASSYKGGARETQYF.

The chain uses TRBV20-1 and TRBJ2-5; 8 bases are shared with TRBD2. The CDR3 has 13 amino acids. Trimming took 6 bases from V and 4 from J; bases not matched to a gene: 7. Germline-derived CDR1 and CDR2 are DFQATT and SNEGSKA (reference sequence). CDR3 DNA sequence: TGCAGTGCAACCGGGGGGGGATCAGAGACCCAGTACTTC. Protein product: CSATGGGSETQYF.

This clonotype has just a few counts. The chain joins TRBV2 to TRBJ2-3; D is perhaps TRBD2 (6 bases). Per the germline V gene, CDR1 is SNHLY and CDR2 is FYNNEI. V was trimmed by 4 bases and J by 3 bases, leaving 14 bases between them. This CDR3 is 15 amino acids long. The CDR3 DNA reads as TGTGCCAGCAGTGTTCTAGCGACGACGACAGATACGCAGTATTTT. Translating it yields CASSVLATTTDTQYF.

The chain joins TRBV3-1 to TRBJ1-1; D is possibly TRBD1 (5 bases). V was pared by 4 bases and J by 5 bases, with 14 bases between. In germline, CDR1 is LGHDT, CDR2 YNNKEL (reference sequence). There are 14 residues in the CDR3. The CDR3 sequence: CASSLKHQGTEAFF. The CDR3 nucleotides read TGTGCCAGCAGCCTGAAACACCAGGGTACTGAAGCTTTCTTT.

The chain links TRBV11-1 to TRBJ2-7; 7 bases map to TRBD1. The CDR3 totals 15 residues. Looked up from germline, CDR1 is SGHAT and CDR2 is FQDESV (reference sequence). J was trimmed by 2 bases and V by 2 bases; bases with no gene match: 6. CDR3 protein: CASSLLQGHPYEQYF. As DNA, the CDR3 is TGTGCCAGCAGCTTATTACAGGGGCACCCCTACGAGCAGTACTTC.

The rearrangement uses TRBV28 and TRBJ2-5, with 7 bases fitting TRBD1. V shed 10 bases and J 5 bases; nucleotides not matched to a gene: 13. Germline-derived CDR1 and CDR2 are MDHEN and SYDVKM. The CDR3 is 14 amino acids. The CDR3: CATTLGFRGETQYF. CDR3 bases: TGTGCCACCACATTAGGGTTCAGGGGGGAGACCCAGTACTTC.

This clonotype was detected a few times. The chain recombines TRBV5-1 with TRBJ2-3; D is unclear. Germline CDR1 reads SGHRS; CDR2 reads YFSETQ. The CDR3 totals 12 residues. The V end lost 1 base, the J end lost 8 bases, and 8 bases lay between the germline ends. CDR3 nucleotide sequence: TGCGCCAGCAGCTTGAATACCGGTACGCAGTATTTT. It codes for CASSLNTGTQYF.

The chain couples TRBV20-1 to TRBJ2-7; tentatively, D is TRBD2 (5 bases). The germline V gene has CDR1 DFQATT and CDR2 SNEGSKA (reference sequence). CDR3 length: 13 residues. Deletions cut 7 bases from V and 2 bases from J, with 15 bases between. CDR3 region: CSGIPGSPYEQYF. CDR3 DNA sequence: TGCAGTGGGATACCGGGGAGCCCCTACGAGCAGTACTTC.

In this sample, this clonotype turned up many times. This chain links TRBV13 with TRBJ2-1; D is undetermined. The CDR3 covers 13 residues. Germline V gene sequence: CDR1 PRHDT, CDR2 FYEKMQ (reference sequence). V lost 2 bases to trimming and J lost 12 bases, with 14 bases between them. CDR3 protein: CASSLNGIASQFF. Here the CDR3 DNA reads TGTGCCAGCAGCTTAAATGGGATTGCGTCGCAGTTCTTC.

The chain combines TRBV10-3 with TRBJ1-1; D gene ambiguous. The CDR3 consists of 16 residues. V was clipped by 2 bases and J by 5 bases, with 18 bases between them. Germline loops: CDR1 ENHRY, CDR2 SYGVKD. Here the CDR3 reads CAISEVTGRPGTEAFF. The CDR3 DNA is TGTGCCATCAGTGAGGTAACCGGACGGCCGGGGACTGAAGCTTTCTTT.

A single count supports this clonotype. The chain carries TRBV20-1 and TRBJ2-4; 12 bases agree with TRBD2. V gave up 6 bases and J gave up 13 bases; unmatched junction bases: 7. The germline V gene has CDR1 DFQATT and CDR2 SNEGSKA (reference sequence). The CDR3 extends over 12 amino acids. CDR3 protein: CSAGRTSGVQYF. CDR3 in DNA: TGCAGTGCAGGGAGGACTAGCGGGGTCCAGTACTTC.

V usage is TRBV7-3 and J usage is TRBJ2-1, with TRBD2 matching over 9 bases. This CDR3 is 18 amino acids long. CDR1 is SGHTA, CDR2 FQGTGA, per germline. The V segment lost 3 bases and the J segment 7 bases; nucleotides outside the gene matches: 16. The CDR3 coding sequence is TGTGCCAGCAGCTTGAGTCTAGCGGGGCACCACCTGGGAAATGAGCAGTTCTTC. The encoded protein is CASSLSLAGHHLGNEQFF.

V and J are TRBV6-1 and TRBJ1-6; no reliable D call. The CDR3 sequence is 14 residues long. Germline V gene lookup returns CDR1 MNHNS and CDR2 SASEGT. Trimming took off 8 bases at V and 3 bases at J, with 11 bases between the two ends. For the CDR3, the DNA is TGTGCCAGCCGGCGGGGTGACTATAATTCACCCCTCCACTTT. It encodes CASRRGDYNSPLHF.